This entry features one T cell receptor (beta chain) sequence. Its antigen is undetermined. The junction differs from germline at one of its ends, possibly a read error. These data are taken from a study of tumor-infiltrating lymphocytes in glioblastoma multiforme. The CDR3 consists of 16 residues. From germline, CDR1 is MNHEY and CDR2 SVGAGI. Multiple V-beta primers and a C-beta primer amplified TCRB from RNA. Input was approximately 0.5 ug total RNA, reverse-transcribed with a C-beta primer. TCRdb re-called the multiplex PCR reads with MiXCR, one entry per CDR3 protein. The repertoire consists of around 30,000 distinct CDR3 sequences, with 60% to 65% occurring once and the leading ten covering around 33%. General study results and limits: RNA-based TCR sequencing may distort clone frequencies, since cells carry unequal TCR transcript numbers. Only one glioblastoma patient had TCR and mutation analysis.

This sequence joins TRBV6-5 and TRBJ2-3; TRBD2 matches at 11 bases. This receptor was taken from a male donor with glioblastoma. Sequences were obtained from brain tumor tissue. The CDR3 DNA is TGTTCCAGCTGTTCCAGACTAGCGGGGAGCACAGATACGCAGTATTTT. Its translation is CSSCSRLAGSTDTQYF.